The 29 T cell receptor beta chains listed next were all sequenced from one sample in a study of T cell changes during pregnancy in multiple sclerosis (dated by TCRdb to between 2018 and 2020). Libraries were built with the immunoSEQ multiplex PCR assay. TCRdb limited this immuneACCESS table to in-frame rearrangements with V and J called. A share of clones is missing; checked studies link under half to unresolved V genes, and the rest is unexplained. For this sample there are approximately 22,000 clones; 70% to 90% appear just once. The ten most abundant clones make up 15% to 19% of the sample. The material was CD8+ T cells from peripheral blood mononuclear cells, obtained in the first trimester of pregnancy. These receptors were collected from a female donor in good health, enrolled as a control in a pregnancy study.

This sequence joins TRBV7-9 and TRBJ2-7; no reliable D call. CDR1 is SEHNR, CDR2 FQNEAQ, per germline (reference sequence). The V end lost 2 bases, the J end lost 5 bases, and 7 bases lay between the germline ends. This CDR3 contains 12 residues. This CDR3 is CASSLRLDEQYF. CDR3 sequence (DNA): TGTGCCAGCAGCTTAAGGCTAGACGAGCAGTACTTC.

The chain couples TRBV4-2 to TRBJ2-3, with a weak D call TRBD2 (7 bases). V was cut by 0 bases and J by 4 bases, with 11 bases left in between. Per germline, CDR1 LGHNA and CDR2 YNFKEQ. This CDR3 contains 15 residues. CDR3 in amino acids: CASSQERGGPDTQYF. DNA for the CDR3: TGTGCCAGCAGCCAAGAGAGGGGGGGGCCAGATACGCAGTATTTT.

The chain employs TRBV15 and TRBJ2-1; 11 nucleotides line up with TRBD2. The ends lost 3 bases at V and 5 bases at J; junction bases unmatched: 0. Germline CDR1 and CDR2: LNHNV and YYDKDF (reference sequence). This CDR3 is 14 amino acids long. The CDR3 region is CATSRTSGDNEQFF. CDR3 DNA: TGTGCCACCAGCAGGACTAGCGGGGACAATGAGCAGTTCTTC.

The rearrangement uses TRBV6-1 and TRBJ1-1; D unresolved. The CDR3 sequence is 14 residues long. The V end lost 1 base, the J end lost 10 bases, and 16 bases lay between the germline ends. Germline CDR1 and CDR2: MNHNS and SASEGT. In DNA form, the CDR3 reads TGTGCCAGCAGTGAAGATTGGGCAGGTGTAACAGCTTTCTTT. Translated: CASSEDWAGVTAFF.

The chain links TRBV12-5 to TRBJ2-1, with 11 bases aligning to TRBD1. The length of the CDR3 is 15 residues. Germline CDR1 reads LGHNT; CDR2 reads FRNRAP. After removal of 6 bases from V and 4 bases from J, the junction contained 5 bases not matched to a gene. In DNA form, the CDR3 reads TGTGCTAGTGGCAGGGGGACAGGGGGATACAATGAGCAGTTCTTC. Its translation: CASGRGTGGYNEQFF.

This clone was counted a single time. The genes are TRBV14 and TRBJ1-2; 10 bases are a match to TRBD1. The CDR3 length is 16 residues. V was pared by 4 bases and J by 4 bases, with 9 bases of the junction left unmatched. Looked up from germline, CDR1 is SGHDN and CDR2 is FVKESK. The CDR3 nucleotides are TGTGCCAGCAGCCCTTTAAGGACAGGGGGGGTCTATGGCTACACCTTC. This encodes CASSPLRTGGVYGYTF.

CDR3 bases: TGTGCCAGCAGCTCCGGACTAGTGGTTGAGCAGTTCTTC. Its protein product is CASSSGLVVEQFF. The V gene is TRBV11-2, the J gene TRBJ2-1, with 7 nucleotides matching TRBD2. V lost 4 bases to trimming and J lost 9 bases; unmatched junction nucleotides: 6. The CDR3 spans 13 residues. Germline CDR1 reads SGHAT; CDR2 reads FQNNGV.

V and J are TRBV19 and TRBJ2-7; tentative D call: TRBD2 (5 bases). V lost 6 bases and J 2 bases, leaving 14 bases between the germline ends. The CDR3 contains 14 residues. The germline V gene has CDR1 LNHDA and CDR2 SQIVND (reference sequence). CDR3 sequence (DNA): TGTGCCAGTAGCCCCGGGTCCGGGACCTACGAGCAGTACTTC. This codes for CASSPGSGTYEQYF.

The chain links TRBV15 to TRBJ2-1; D perhaps matches TRBD2 (6 bases). From germline, CDR1 is LNHNV and CDR2 YYDKDF (reference sequence). V lost 4 bases and J 12 bases, leaving 13 bases between the germline ends. This CDR3 has 12 residues. CDR3 sequence (DNA): TGTGCCACCAGCACCGATCGACTAGGGCAGTTCTTC. Translated, it gives CATSTDRLGQFF. Variable domain in full (rest from reference TRBV15 and TRBJ2-1): DAMVIQNPRYQVTQFGKPVTLSCSQTLNHNVMYWYQQKSSQAPKLLFHYYDKDFNNEADTPDNFQSRRPNTSFCFLDIRSPGLGDTAMYLCATSTDRLGQFFGPGTRLTVL.

The chain carries TRBV7-9 and TRBJ2-1; TRBD2 matches 9 bases. The junction had 8 bases not matched to a gene; V was cut back by 0 bases and J by 8 bases. CDR1 SEHNR and CDR2 FQNEAQ come from the germline V gene (reference sequence). CDR3 length: 16 residues. CDR3: CASSLAYRVAGDEQFF. CDR3 nucleotide sequence: TGTGCCAGCAGCTTAGCGTATAGGGTAGCGGGAGATGAGCAGTTCTTC. Using reference TRBV7-9 and TRBJ2-1 for the parts outside the CDR3, the full variable domain is DTGVSQNPRHKITKRGQNVTFRCDPISEHNRLYWYRQTLGQGPEFLTYFQNEAQLEKSRLLSDRFSAERPKGSFSTLEIQRTEQGDSAMYLCASSLAYRVAGDEQFFGPGTRLTVL.

The chain uses TRBV7-8 and TRBJ2-7; 7 bases are a match to TRBD1. CDR3 length: 14 residues. J lost 6 bases, V lost 2 bases, and 7 bases had no gene match. Per the germline V gene, CDR1 is SGHVS and CDR2 is FQNEAQ. The CDR3: CASSLQTGVAEQYF. The DNA for the CDR3 is TGTGCCAGCAGCTTACAAACAGGGGTCGCCGAGCAGTACTTC.

By sample fraction, this clone is medium-sized. The CDR3 here is CASSPQTGDNEQFF. CDR3 DNA: TGCGCCAGCAGCCCCCAGACCGGGGATAATGAGCAGTTCTTC. The genes are TRBV4-3 and TRBJ2-1; tentative D call: TRBD2 (5 bases). The germline V gene encodes CDR1 LGHNA and CDR2 YSLEER. This CDR3 has 14 amino acids. The V end was cut by 4 bases, the J end by 7 bases, with 14 bases between.

The V call is TRBV6-1, the J call TRBJ2-1; 13 bases match TRBD2. This CDR3 contains 16 residues. V shed 4 bases and J 4 bases; nucleotides not matched to a gene: 4. The germline CDR1 and CDR2 sequences are MNHNS and SASEGT. CDR3 bases: TGTGCCAGCAGTGGACTAGCGGGAGGTATGTACAATGAGCAGTTCTTC. It specifies CASSGLAGGMYNEQFF.

V is TRBV6-5 and J is TRBJ2-6; TRBD1 matches at 7 bases. CDR3 size: 16 residues. Germline CDR1 is MNHEY and CDR2 is SVGAGI. J lost 2 bases, V lost 2 bases, and 3 bases had no gene match. The CDR3 loop is CASSYDRVAGANVLTF. The CDR3 nucleotides read TGTGCCAGCAGTTACGACAGGGTGGCTGGGGCCAACGTCCTGACTTTC.

CDR3 in DNA: TGTGCCAGCAGTTACACAGGGCAGGAAGCTTTCTTT. Its translation is CASSYTGQEAFF. J is TRBJ1-1 and V is TRBV6-5; tentative D call: TRBD1 (6 bases). Trimming removed 2 bases at V and 8 bases at J, with 9 bases between. The CDR3 has 12 residues. The germline CDR1 and CDR2 sequences are MNHEY and SVGAGI.

The V and J genes are TRBV30 and TRBJ1-1, with D perhaps TRBD1 (6 bases). The germline V gene encodes CDR1 GTSNPN and CDR2 SVGIG (reference sequence). V lost 5 bases to trimming and J lost 4 bases, with 14 bases between them. CDR3 length: 13 amino acids. CDR3 loop: CAWEGGWSTEAFF. The CDR3 region has the DNA TGTGCCTGGGAAGGGGGATGGAGCACTGAAGCTTTCTTT.

This clone was seen repeatedly, ten times or more. This rearrangement joins TRBV4-1 to TRBJ1-4; weak D call: TRBD1 (6 bases). The germline V gene encodes CDR1 MGHRA and CDR2 YSYEKL. V was clipped by 1 base and J by 13 bases, with 7 bases between them. This CDR3 is built from 11 residues. Here the CDR3 DNA reads TGCGCCAGCAGCCAAGGGGGGCTACTGTTTTTT. Encoded protein: CASSQGGLLFF.

The chain carries TRBV18 and TRBJ2-7, with D possibly TRBD1 on 6 matching bases. V dropped 1 base and J dropped 0 bases, with 7 bases sitting between them. Germline values: CDR1 KGHSH, CDR2 LQKENI. This CDR3 has 14 amino acids. For the CDR3, the DNA is TGTGCCAGCTCACCACGACAGGTCTCCTACGAGCAGTACTTC. Its protein product is CASSPRQVSYEQYF.

The chain links TRBV6-1 to TRBJ2-6; 10 bases align to TRBD1. Per germline, CDR1 MNHNS and CDR2 SASEGT. The ends lost 4 bases at V and 13 bases at J; junction bases unmatched: 13. The CDR3 length is 16 residues. CDR3 sequence (DNA): TGTGCCAGCAGTGTTTGGGGGACAGGGGAATTTGGAGTCCTGACTTTC. The encoded protein is CASSVWGTGEFGVLTF.

V usage is TRBV4-3 and J usage is TRBJ1-2; D gene uncertain. In germline, CDR1 is LGHNA, CDR2 YSLEER. V lost 0 bases, J lost 2 bases, and 13 bases lay in between. The CDR3 totals 16 residues. This CDR3 is CASSQDNPPRNYGYTF. The CDR3 nucleotides read TGCGCCAGCAGCCAAGATAACCCCCCGCGGAACTATGGCTACACCTTC.

The chain employs TRBV5-6 and TRBJ1-1; no clear D. V dropped 0 bases and J dropped 7 bases, with 4 bases sitting between them. Per germline, CDR1 SGHDT and CDR2 YYEEEE. CDR3 length equals 11 residues. The CDR3 is CASSLVGEAFF. The CDR3 nucleotides are TGTGCCAGCAGCTTGGTCGGTGAAGCTTTCTTT. The variable domain in full, with the rest retrieved from reference TRBV5-6 and TRBJ1-1, is DAGVTQSPTHLIKTRGQQVTLRCSPKSGHDTVSWYQQALGQGPQFIFQYYEEEERQRGNFPDRFSGHQFPNYSSELNVNALLLGDSALYLCASSLVGEAFFGQGTRLTVV.

V is TRBV6-6 and J is TRBJ1-5, with 8 bases aligning to TRBD1. Germline V gene data show CDR1 as MNHNY and CDR2 as SVGAGI (reference sequence). The CDR3 spans 14 residues. V lost 6 bases, J lost 7 bases, and 8 bases stayed unmatched. Here the CDR3 reads CASSLDRVGQPQHF. Written as DNA, the CDR3 is TGTGCCAGCAGCTTGGACAGGGTCGGGCAGCCCCAGCATTTT.

The gene calls are TRBV4-2 and TRBJ1-4; 9 positions agree with TRBD1. Germline lookup yields CDR1 LGHNA and CDR2 YNFKEQ. The CDR3 is 15 amino acids. The V segment lost 2 bases and the J segment 7 bases; nucleotides outside the gene matches: 5. The DNA of the CDR3 is TGTGCCAGCAGCCAACCGGGACAGGGAGGTGAAAAACTGTTTTTT. As protein: CASSQPGQGGEKLFF.

The J gene is TRBJ2-6, the V gene TRBV30; 8 bases are a match to TRBD1. There are 14 residues in the CDR3. After removal of 4 bases from V and 3 bases from J, the junction contained 2 bases not matched to a gene. The germline CDR1 and CDR2 sequences are GTSNPN and SVGIG (reference sequence). DNA for the CDR3: TGTGCCTGGACAGGGGGCGATGGGGCCAACGTCCTGACTTTC. Its translation: CAWTGGDGANVLTF.

A single count supports this clone. The genes are TRBV27 and TRBJ2-2; 16 bases align to TRBD2. Germline CDR1 is MNHEY and CDR2 is SMNVEV (reference sequence). The CDR3 spans 17 residues. V trimming: 7 bases; J trimming: 5 bases; junction bases outside the gene matches: 7. The CDR3 sequence is CASTWGGLAGGTGELFF. The CDR3 DNA reads TGTGCCAGCACCTGGGGGGGACTAGCGGGAGGGACCGGGGAGCTGTTTTTT.

The chain uses TRBV5-8 and TRBJ1-1; no definite D call. V was clipped by 3 bases and J by 3 bases, with 12 bases between them. This CDR3 has 14 residues. The germline V gene has CDR1 SGHTS and CDR2 YDEGEE. CDR3 nucleotides: TGTGCCAGCAGCTCCTTCTTACGGGACACTGAAGCTTTCTTT. Its translation: CASSSFLRDTEAFF.

V usage is TRBV9 and J usage is TRBJ2-5, with 11 bases fitting TRBD2. Germline V gives CDR1 SGDLS, CDR2 YYNGEE. This CDR3 contains 16 residues. With V trimmed by 6 bases and J by 4 bases, 11 bases remained unmatched. In DNA, the CDR3 is TGTGCCAGCACTAAAGGAACCGGGACTAGCGGAGAGACCCAGTACTTC. Translating gives CASTKGTGTSGETQYF.

The chain joins TRBV19 to TRBJ2-6, with unresolved D. The CDR3 runs 15 residues. Looked up from germline, CDR1 is LNHDA and CDR2 is SQIVND (reference sequence). V dropped 2 bases and J dropped 0 bases, with 5 bases sitting between them. The CDR3 spells CASSIMSSGANVLTF. The CDR3 bases are TGTGCCAGTAGTATAATGAGCTCTGGGGCCAACGTCCTGACTTTC.

The chain links TRBV11-2 to TRBJ1-1; tentatively, D is TRBD1 (5 bases). Germline V CDR1 and CDR2: SGHAT, FQNNGV. The CDR3 sequence is 14 residues long. V dropped 5 bases and J dropped 1 base, with 11 bases sitting between them. CDR3 sequence: CASSPSTGNTEAFF. CDR3 DNA sequence: TGTGCCAGCAGCCCTTCTACAGGGAACACTGAAGCTTTCTTT.